These T cell receptor beta chains were read from a single sample in a study of post-analysis software for immune sequencing data. TCRdb called the PCR reads again in MiXCR, with one record for every CDR3 protein. The sample lists hundreds of thousands of distinct CDR3 sequences, approximately 60% seen once, with roughly 12% in the top ten. The sequenced sample consisted of blood. These TCRs come from a girl aged 2 to 10 with multiple sclerosis. The CDR3 runs from the conserved cysteine through the conserved F or W. The D gene is left open where the match is weak. The size field is filled for only some rows; it gives once, few, many or a size class.

CDR3 length	V gene	clone size	D gene	J gene	CDR3 protein	CDR3 DNA
15	TRBV12-3/TRBV12-4	-	-	TRBJ2-1	CASRELAGAYNEQFF	TGTGCCAGCAGGGAACTGGCGGGGGCTTACAATGAGCAGTTCTTC
15	TRBV4-2	-	TRBD1	TRBJ2-1	CASSQEGQEYNEQFF	TGTGCCAGCAGCCAAGAGGGACAGGAGTACAATGAGCAGTTCTTC
14	TRBV24-1	few	-	TRBJ1-5	CATSDFGDNQPQHF	TGTGCCACCAGTGATTTTGGGGATAATCAGCCCCAGCATTTT
13	TRBV18	-	-	TRBJ1-1	CASRTGGNTGAFF	TGTGCCAGCCGTACCGGCGGGAACACTGGAGCTTTCTTT
13	TRBV6-4	once	-	TRBJ2-2	CASSDSSSGELFF	TGTGCCAGCAGTGACTCGAGTAGCGGGGAGCTGTTTTTT
15	TRBV12-3/TRBV12-4	many	TRBD1	TRBJ2-1	CASSSLGGSYNEQFF	TGTGCCAGCAGTTCTCTAGGGGGCAGCTACAATGAGCAGTTCTTC
13	TRBV2	-	-	TRBJ1-6	CASRPGEGSPLHF	TGTGCCAGCAGGCCAGGGGAAGGGTCACCCCTCCACTTT
14	TRBV29-1	-	TRBD1	TRBJ2-1	CSVRDRGSGDEQFF	TGCAGCGTCCGCGACAGGGGGTCTGGGGATGAGCAGTTCTTC
20	TRBV21-1	-	-	TRBJ2-7	CASSALVWLAGAFGSYEQYF	TGTGCCAGCAGCGCCCTGGTTTGGCTAGCGGGAGCTTTTGGCTCCTACGAGCAGTACTTC
16	TRBV5-4	once	TRBD2	TRBJ2-5	CAVHSGGTNFQETQYF	TGTGCCGTCCATAGCGGGGGGACCAATTTCCAAGAGACCCAGTACTTC
16	TRBV15	-	-	TRBJ1-2	CATSDGRRGRGYGYTF	TGTGCCACCAGTGATGGCCGCCGGGGCCGAGGCTATGGCTACACCTTC
14	TRBV29-1	-	TRBD2	TRBJ2-1	CSATWTSNYNEQFF	TGCAGCGCTACCTGGACTAGCAACTACAATGAGCAGTTCTTC
14	TRBV20-1	-	-	TRBJ2-3	CSAPGTPGTDTQYF	TGCAGTGCTCCCGGGACGCCTGGCACAGATACGCAGTATTTT
15	TRBV6-5	-	TRBD1	TRBJ2-7	CASSPNPGQGYEQYF	TGTGCCAGCAGTCCCAACCCTGGACAGGGCTACGAGCAGTACTTC
18	TRBV3-1	-	TRBD2	TRBJ2-1	CASSQPGLATDSYNEQFF	TGTGCCAGCAGCCAACCGGGACTAGCGACCGACTCCTACAATGAGCAGTTCTTC
17	TRBV4-1	-	TRBD2	TRBJ2-3	CASSQYLLAGGADTQYF	TGCGCCAGCAGCCAATATTTACTAGCGGGAGGTGCAGATACGCAGTATTTT
11	TRBV3-1	-	-	TRBJ1-1	CASSQYGEAFF	TGTGCCAGCAGCCAATACGGGGAAGCTTTCTTT
18	TRBV5-1	-	-	TRBJ2-4	CASSLATFEKETRGIQYF	TGCGCCAGCAGCTTGGCCACGTTCGAAAAGGAGACGAGGGGCATTCAGTACTTC
14	TRBV7-9	-	-	TRBJ1-2	CASSGMEDSYGYTF	TGTGCCAGCAGCGGAATGGAAGACAGCTATGGCTACACCTTC
14	TRBV6-2/TRBV6-3	-	-	TRBJ1-2	CASSKGVWNYGYTF	TGTGCCAGCAGCAAGGGGGTATGGAACTATGGCTACACCTTC
16	TRBV11-2	-	TRBD2	TRBJ2-3	CASSSTSGLVGDTQYF	TGTGCCAGCAGCTCAACTAGCGGTTTAGTGGGAGATACGCAGTATTTT
17	TRBV24-1	-	-	TRBJ2-5	CATSDLPATGAEETQYF	TGTGCCACCAGTGATTTACCCGCCACCGGGGCCGAAGAGACCCAGTACTTC
14	TRBV5-5	-	-	TRBJ1-5	CASTVGGGGQPQHF	TGTGCCAGCACCGTTGGTGGGGGGGGCCAGCCCCAGCATTTT
18	TRBV25-1	-	TRBD2	TRBJ2-7	CASSELGSGLAGGYEQYF	TGTGCCAGCAGTGAATTAGGGTCAGGGCTAGCGGGTGGCTACGAGCAGTACTTC
14	TRBV5-5	-	-	TRBJ2-3	CASSFRLETDTQYF	TGTGCCAGCAGCTTTCGTCTAGAAACAGATACGCAGTATTTT
13	TRBV5-1	-	-	TRBJ1-6	CASSQGLDSPLHF	TGCGCCAGCAGCCAGGGCTTGGATTCACCCCTCCACTTT
15	TRBV10-3	-	-	TRBJ2-7	CAISESSGRSYEQYF	TGTGCCATCAGTGAAAGCAGCGGACGGTCCTACGAGCAGTACTTC
16	TRBV7-6	-	TRBD1	TRBJ1-1	CASSNRDRGLITEAFF	TGTGCCAGCAGCAACCGGGACAGGGGCCTCATCACTGAAGCTTTCTTT
14	TRBV29-1	-	TRBD2	TRBJ2-5	CSAPLLAGGETQYF	TGCAGCGCCCCGCTGCTAGCGGGGGGAGAGACCCAGTACTTC
17	TRBV12-3/TRBV12-4	-	-	TRBJ1-1	CASSLGAGHMSHTEAFF	TGTGCCAGCAGCTTAGGCGCAGGGCATATGTCCCACACTGAAGCTTTCTTT
15	TRBV7-3	few	-	TRBJ2-1	CASSPVGGPTHEQFF	TGTGCCAGCAGCCCTGTCGGGGGACCTACGCATGAGCAGTTCTTC
16	TRBV3-1	once	-	TRBJ2-1	CASSHRGDTGSGDRFF	TGTGCCAGCAGCCACCGCGGGGATACGGGCTCGGGAGATCGGTTCTTC
16	TRBV5-1	-	TRBD1	TRBJ1-4	CASSLSQGLTNEKLFF	TGCGCCAGCAGCCTATCACAGGGGCTTACTAATGAAAAACTGTTTTTT
15	TRBV5-5	-	-	TRBJ2-1	CASSPGGQVLREQFF	TGTGCCAGCAGCCCGGGGGGACAGGTACTACGTGAGCAGTTCTTC
13	TRBV12-3/TRBV12-4	few	-	TRBJ2-1	CASSRTEYNEQFF	TGTGCCAGCAGTAGGACAGAATACAATGAGCAGTTCTTC
15	TRBV5-1	-	TRBD1	TRBJ1-2	CASSQLQGNYYGYTF	TGCGCCAGCAGCCAGCTACAGGGGAACTACTATGGCTACACCTTC
13	TRBV20-1	-	-	TRBJ2-1	CSGAVSNYNEQFF	TGCAGTGGGGCCGTATCGAACTACAATGAGCAGTTCTTC
14	TRBV7-7	-	-	TRBJ2-1	CASSLEGDYNEQFF	TGTGCTAGCAGCTTAGAGGGGGACTACAATGAGCAGTTCTTC
13	TRBV20-1	-	-	TRBJ2-7	CSARVAAGHEQYF	TGCAGTGCTAGAGTCGCGGCAGGACACGAGCAGTACTTC
13	TRBV5-1	-	-	TRBJ2-7	CASNDGTAYEQYF	TGCGCCAGCAATGACGGGACTGCCTACGAGCAGTACTTC
15	TRBV7-2	-	-	TRBJ1-1	CASSLDGGQLTEAFF	TGTGCCAGCAGCTTAGACGGCGGACAGCTCACTGAAGCTTTCTTT
14	TRBV20-1	few	-	TRBJ1-4	CSARRTGYNEKLFF	TGCAGTGCTAGAAGAACAGGGTACAACGAAAAACTGTTTTTT
15	TRBV5-1	once	TRBD2	TRBJ2-1	CASSLRVAGTNEQFF	TGCGCCAGCAGCTTGAGGGTAGCGGGGACCAATGAGCAGTTCTTC
15	TRBV10-3	-	TRBD2	TRBJ2-2	CAIRGSGGNTGELFF	TGTGCCATCCGGGGCTCGGGAGGGAACACCGGGGAGCTGTTTTTT
17	TRBV7-2	-	-	TRBJ2-3	CASSRRGGISSTDTQYF	TGTGCCAGCAGCCGAAGGGGGGGAATTTCTAGCACAGATACGCAGTATTTT
16	TRBV6-5	-	-	TRBJ2-3	CASSYEEGFRTDTQYF	TGTGCCAGCAGTTACGAGGAGGGTTTTCGCACAGATACGCAGTATTTT
15	TRBV24-1	few	-	TRBJ1-1	CATSESTPGNTEAFF	TGTGCCACCAGTGAATCGACTCCGGGGAACACTGAAGCTTTCTTT
11	TRBV29-1	few	-	TRBJ2-6	CSVVGANVLTF	TGCAGCGTTGTTGGGGCCAACGTCCTGACTTTC
14	TRBV18	once	TRBD1	TRBJ2-5	CASSGQLGQETQYF	TGTGCCAGCTCGGGACAGTTGGGCCAAGAGACCCAGTACTTC